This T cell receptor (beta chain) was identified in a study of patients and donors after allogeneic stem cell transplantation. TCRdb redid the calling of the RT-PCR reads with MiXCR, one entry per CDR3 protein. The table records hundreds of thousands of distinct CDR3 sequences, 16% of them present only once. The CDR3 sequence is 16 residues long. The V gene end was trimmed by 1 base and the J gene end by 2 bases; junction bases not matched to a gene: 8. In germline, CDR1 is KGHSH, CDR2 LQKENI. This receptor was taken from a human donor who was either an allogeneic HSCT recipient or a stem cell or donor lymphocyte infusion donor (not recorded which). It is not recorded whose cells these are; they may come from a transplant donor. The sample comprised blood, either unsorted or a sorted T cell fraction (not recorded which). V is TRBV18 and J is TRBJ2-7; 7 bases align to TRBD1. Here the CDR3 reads CASSPQAAQGAYEQYF. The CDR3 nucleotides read TGTGCCAGCTCACCACAAGCGGCCCAGGGGGCCTACGAGCAGTACTTC.